Described below is a single TCR beta chain sequence and its context. Membership in each cohort depended on participant-reported clinical history. This sample was included in a study of blood T cell repertoires in COVID-19. Study overall: The analysed material was cDNA or gDNA that came from T cells, B-cell-depleted T cells, or PBMCs.

The CDR3 consists of 14 residues. From germline, CDR1 is MNHEY and CDR2 SVGAGI. V lost 5 bases and J lost 4; bases outside the gene matches: 7. The assay was immunoSEQ multiplex PCR, and TCRdb's table has in-frame clones only and misses some. The data show fewer than 300,000 clones, approximately 90% seen once. Input material: PBMCs or T cells enriched from blood (not recorded which). The chain couples TRBV6-5 to TRBJ1-2; TRBD1 matches 7 bases. The receptor was isolated from a woman in her thirties or forties with acute COVID-19. CDR3 loop: CASSQPPGGYGYTF. DNA of the CDR3: TGTGCCAGCAGTCAACCGCCAGGGGGCTATGGCTACACCTTC.